Following are 32 T cell receptor beta chains from one sample sequenced in a study of cytomegalovirus exposure and HLA in healthy donors. Use of 60 Vbeta and 13 Jbeta primers characterized the PCR. The repertoire was sequenced with immunoSEQ multiplex PCR; TCRdb's copy has only in-frame clones and lacks some. The sample has some 120,000 clones; 77% are singletons. The source material was PBMCs. These receptors all come from a man aged 18 to 29 in good health and CMV-seropositive.

The gene calls are TRBV6-4 and TRBJ2-5, with D possibly TRBD2 on 5 matching bases. The germline gives CDR1 MRHNA, CDR2 SNTAGT. Trimming pared 2 bases from V and 7 bases from J, leaving 11 bases between. The CDR3 totals 13 residues. The CDR3 DNA reads TGTGCCAGCAGTGACGAGTTGGGAGCGACCCAGTACTTC. Encoded protein: CASSDELGATQYF.

V and J are TRBV7-3 and TRBJ2-1, with a tentative D call TRBD2 (6 bases). Looked up from germline, CDR1 is SGHTA and CDR2 is FQGTGA. The length of the CDR3 is 17 residues. V was pared by 6 bases and J by 4 bases, with 22 bases between. The CDR3 sequence is CASSPLPGTSTYNEQFF. The CDR3 DNA reads TGTGCCAGCAGTCCTCTCCCCGGGACTTCGACATACAATGAGCAGTTCTTC.

This clone came up once. The V call is TRBV7-6, the J call TRBJ2-1, with TRBD2 matching over 7 bases. Germline CDR1 reads SGHVS; CDR2 reads FNYEAQ. Trimming took 4 bases from V and 7 from J; bases not matched to a gene: 1. The CDR3 covers 12 residues. The CDR3 spells CASSWGGNEQFF. The CDR3 nucleotides read TGTGCCAGCAGCTGGGGAGGGAATGAGCAGTTCTTC.

This chain connects TRBV4-2 to TRBJ1-5; D unclear. The germline V and J ends were trimmed by 0 bases and 5 bases, with 11 bases remaining between them. This CDR3 is 15 amino acids long. Germline CDR1 and CDR2: LGHNA and YNFKEQ. The CDR3 DNA is TGTGCCAGCAGCCAAGATAGAGTATTTGATCAGCCCCAGCATTTT. Amino acid sequence: CASSQDRVFDQPQHF.

V usage is TRBV5-1 and J usage is TRBJ2-3, with D perhaps matching TRBD1 (5 bases). Germline V gene lookup returns CDR1 SGHRS and CDR2 YFSETQ. V shed 5 bases and J shed 2 bases, with 18 bases lying between them. This CDR3 spans 16 amino acids. The CDR3 reads CASRTAPTAFTDTQYF. The CDR3 DNA sequence: TGCGCCAGCAGAACGGCCCCGACAGCCTTCACAGATACGCAGTATTTT.

The chain recombines TRBV19 with TRBJ1-1, with TRBD1 as a possible D gene (6 bases). Per germline, CDR1 LNHDA and CDR2 SQIVND (reference sequence). V was trimmed by 1 base and J by 10 bases, leaving 25 bases between them. CDR3 size: 17 residues. The CDR3 protein is CASSIARRDTRTLGAFF. CDR3 sequence (DNA): TGTGCCAGTAGTATAGCCCGCCGGGACACGAGGACCTTGGGAGCTTTCTTT.

The V and J genes are TRBV7-8 and TRBJ1-1; tentative D call: TRBD1 (5 bases). With 5 bases removed from V and 5 bases from J, the gap between germline ends came to 9 bases. In germline, CDR1 is SGHVS, CDR2 FQNEAQ. There are 12 residues in the CDR3. The CDR3, as DNA: TGTGCCAGCAGCAAAGACAGTACTGAAGCTTTCTTT. Encoded protein: CASSKDSTEAFF. The variable domain in full, with the rest retrieved from reference TRBV7-8 and TRBJ1-1, is GAGVSQSPRYKVAKRGQDVALRCDPISGHVSLFWYQQALGQGPEFLTYFQNEAQLDKSGLPSDRFFAERPEGSVSTLKIQRTQQEDSAVYLCASSKDSTEAFFGQGTRLTVV.

This clone was observed a few times. The chain recombines TRBV11-1 with TRBJ1-1; D is unresolved. Germline CDR1 SGHAT, CDR2 FQDESV (reference sequence). This CDR3 contains 13 residues. Trimming pared 5 bases from V and 0 bases from J, leaving 7 bases between. The CDR3 protein is CASSPPVNTEAFF. CDR3 DNA: TGTGCCAGCAGCCCACCGGTGAACACTGAAGCTTTCTTT.

This sequence joins TRBV14 and TRBJ2-3, with 8 nucleotides matching TRBD2. Germline assignment: CDR1 SGHDN and CDR2 FVKESK. The CDR3 consists of 19 residues. J gave up 4 bases and V 0 bases, and 15 bases lay outside the gene matches. The CDR3 sequence: CASSQDYQREIWGADTQYF. DNA for the CDR3: TGTGCCAGCAGCCAAGATTACCAGCGGGAGATCTGGGGCGCAGATACGCAGTATTTT.

The chain carries TRBV5-8 and TRBJ1-5, with 9 bases fitting TRBD1. The CDR3 contains 15 residues. In germline, CDR1 is SGHTS, CDR2 YDEGEE. V lost 4 bases to trimming and J lost 2 bases; unmatched junction nucleotides: 4. As DNA, the CDR3 is TGTGCCAGCAGCAGGACAGGGGTGGGCAATCAGCCCCAGCATTTT. Translation gives CASSRTGVGNQPQHF.

The gene calls are TRBV6-1 and TRBJ2-4; D is uncertain. CDR1 is MNHNS, CDR2 SASEGT, per germline. The V end lost 2 bases, the J end lost 2 bases, and 10 bases lay between the germline ends. This CDR3 has 15 residues. The CDR3 DNA follows: TGTGCCAGCAGTGAATTGTCAGGCACCAAAAACATTCAGTACTTC. It codes for CASSELSGTKNIQYF.

About this clone itself: A junction end diverges from the germline sequence, so it may reflect a read error. The chain employs TRBV7-6 and TRBJ1-1; D possibly corresponds to TRBD1 (5 bases). The CDR3 covers 15 residues. The germline V gene has CDR1 SGHVS and CDR2 FNYEAQ. The CDR3 region has the DNA TGTGCCAGCAGCTCGGCCGACAGACAAAACACTCAAGCTTTCTTT. This encodes CASSSADRQNTQAFF.

The chain is built from TRBV11-3 and TRBJ1-1, with D unclear. The CDR3 runs to 13 residues. Germline-derived CDR1 and CDR2 are SGHNT and YENEEA. V lost 2 bases to trimming and J lost 0 bases, with 4 bases between them. Here the CDR3 reads CASSLSMNTEAFF. The CDR3 coding sequence is TGTGCCAGCAGCTTAAGCATGAACACTGAAGCTTTCTTT.

The chain uses TRBV4-1 and TRBJ1-6; no firm D call. Trimming took off 5 bases at V and 0 bases at J, with 5 bases between the two ends. The CDR3 extends over 14 amino acids. CDR1 MGHRA and CDR2 YSYEKL come from the germline V gene. CDR3 protein: CASSFSSYNSPLHF. The CDR3 DNA reads as TGCGCCAGCAGCTTCAGCTCCTATAATTCACCCCTCCACTTT.

This clone has a handful of counts. The genes are TRBV6-1 and TRBJ2-7; weak D call: TRBD1 (6 bases). CDR1 MNHNS and CDR2 SASEGT come from the germline V gene. V lost 6 bases to trimming and J lost 7 bases, with 19 bases between them. The CDR3 spans 14 residues. CDR3 amino acids: CASRGGQETSEQYF. DNA for the CDR3: TGTGCCAGCAGAGGGGGACAAGAAACGAGTGAGCAGTACTTC.

This chain connects TRBV30 to TRBJ1-1; the D gene is possibly TRBD1 (5 bases). The CDR3 consists of 11 residues. Germline-derived CDR1 and CDR2 are GTSNPN and SVGIG (reference sequence). CDR3 sequence: CGGTTNTEAFF. In nucleotides, the CDR3 is TGTGGGGGCACAACGAACACTGAAGCTTTCTTT. The full variable domain, its missing parts supplied by reference TRBV30 and TRBJ1-1, is SQTIHQWPATLVQPVGSPLSLECTVEGTSNPNLYWYRQAAGRGLQLLFYSVGIGQISSEVPQNLSASRPQDRQFILSSKKLLLSDSGFYLCGGTTNTEAFFGQGTRLTVV.

V usage is TRBV30 and J usage is TRBJ1-1; 10 bases map to TRBD1. CDR3 length: 13 amino acids. Germline lookup yields CDR1 GTSNPN and CDR2 SVGIG (reference sequence). The V gene end was trimmed by 4 bases and the J gene end by 5 bases; junction bases not matched to a gene: 4. CDR3 sequence: CAWMGQGWTEAFF. The CDR3 region has the DNA TGTGCCTGGATGGGACAGGGGTGGACTGAAGCTTTCTTT.

This chain links TRBV11-2 with TRBJ1-2; D not resolved. V lost 5 bases and J 5 bases, leaving 21 bases between the germline ends. The CDR3 spans 16 residues. Looked up from germline, CDR1 is SGHAT and CDR2 is FQNNGV. The CDR3 is CASSHVEPSSGYGYTF. CDR3 sequence (DNA): TGTGCCAGCAGCCACGTGGAGCCGTCCTCGGGGTATGGCTACACCTTC.

This rearrangement joins TRBV6-1 to TRBJ2-7; no definite D call. Germline V gene sequence: CDR1 MNHNS, CDR2 SASEGT. V lost 2 bases and J 2 bases, leaving 4 bases between the germline ends. The CDR3 runs to 12 residues. The CDR3 region has the DNA TGTGCCAGCAGTGAACAGGCCTACGAGCAGTACTTC. Protein: CASSEQAYEQYF.

The CDR3 loop is CASSIATQGFGQPQHF. CDR3 nucleotide sequence: TGTGCCAGTAGTATAGCCACTCAGGGGTTCGGACAGCCCCAGCATTTT. The chain employs TRBV19 and TRBJ1-5; D is possibly TRBD1 (6 bases). V lost 1 base to trimming and J lost 7 bases, with 17 bases between them. This CDR3 spans 16 amino acids. Looked up from germline, CDR1 is LNHDA and CDR2 is SQIVND (reference sequence).

The V and J genes are TRBV19 and TRBJ1-3, with D hard to call. Germline-derived CDR1 and CDR2 are LNHDA and SQIVND (reference sequence). The CDR3 has 16 residues. The ends were cut back, 6 bases at V and 5 bases at J, with 20 bases in the middle. The CDR3 reads CASSPPREKTRNTIYF. The CDR3 DNA reads as TGTGCCAGTAGCCCCCCCCGGGAGAAGACAAGAAACACCATATATTTT.

The sample holds one count of this clone. V gene TRBV7-2 combines with J gene TRBJ1-2; TRBD1 might be the D (6 bases). Trimming left V 2 bases short and J 2 bases short, with 15 bases between. The germline gives CDR1 SGHTA, CDR2 FQGNSA. CDR3 length: 16 amino acids. The CDR3 DNA sequence: TGTGCCAGCAGCTTATATTTTGGGGGCGCAAACTATGGCTACACCTTC. Encoded protein: CASSLYFGGANYGYTF.

The chain combines TRBV29-1 with TRBJ2-7, with 9 positions matching TRBD2. There are 17 residues in the CDR3. The J segment lost 2 bases and the V segment lost 7 bases, leaving 18 bases of the junction unmatched. Germline V gene lookup returns CDR1 SQVTM and CDR2 ANQGSEA. Here the CDR3 DNA reads TGCAGCGCTCAGGTGGCGGGGGGGCGAATCTCTCCCTACGAGCAGTACTTC. Translation: CSAQVAGGRISPYEQYF.

This chain links TRBV27 with TRBJ2-7; possible D gene TRBD2, 5 bases. V lost 7 bases and J lost 4, with 8 bases in between. The CDR3 spans 11 residues. Germline-derived CDR1 and CDR2 are MNHEY and SMNVEV (reference sequence). The DNA for the CDR3 is TGTGCCAGCACCCCGGGGTACGAGCAGTACTTC. Translating gives CASTPGYEQYF.

This rearrangement joins TRBV28 to TRBJ1-6, with D perhaps TRBD1 (5 bases). The CDR3 spans 14 residues. Trimming cost V 4 bases and J 9 bases, with 13 bases left between them. Germline V gene lookup returns CDR1 MDHEN and CDR2 SYDVKM. The chain's CDR3 is CASSSGTQFSPLHF. The CDR3 nucleotides read TGTGCCAGCAGTTCCGGGACTCAATTTTCACCCCTCCACTTT.

As concerns this clone: An end of the junction differs from the germline gene, which may be a read error. V gene TRBV2 combines with J gene TRBJ2-2; D remains unclear. This CDR3 spans 15 amino acids. Germline CDR1 SNHLY, CDR2 FYNNEI. CDR3 sequence reads: CASSAEASNTGELFF. The DNA of the CDR3 is TGTGCCAGCAGTGCCGAAGCCTCGAATACCGGGGAGCTGTTTTTT.

The chain couples TRBV5-6 to TRBJ1-6; maybe TRBD1 (6 bases). The CDR3 runs 14 residues. Germline V gene sequence: CDR1 SGHDT, CDR2 YYEEEE. Trimming stripped 2 bases from V and 7 bases from J, with 10 bases between. The CDR3 is CASSFRGRNSPLHF. The CDR3 coding sequence is TGTGCCAGCAGCTTCAGGGGACGGAATTCACCCCTCCACTTT.

This sequence joins TRBV6-1 and TRBJ2-1; no definite D call. Trimming left V 6 bases short and J 0 bases short, with 9 bases between. Germline lookup yields CDR1 MNHNS and CDR2 SASEGT. CDR3 length: 14 residues. CDR3 sequence (DNA): TGTGCCAGCAGCGTCGGAGCCTCCTACAATGAGCAGTTCTTC. It yields the protein CASSVGASYNEQFF.

This sequence joins TRBV6-4 and TRBJ2-7, with 8 bases identical to TRBD2. V was pared by 0 bases and J by 5 bases, with 0 bases of the junction left unmatched. The CDR3 extends over 13 amino acids. Per the germline V gene, CDR1 is MRHNA and CDR2 is SNTAGT. The chain's CDR3 is CASSDSAGDEQYF. Written as DNA, the CDR3 is TGTGCCAGCAGTGACTCAGCGGGGGACGAGCAGTACTTC.

V usage is TRBV4-2 and J usage is TRBJ2-1; D is perhaps TRBD2 (5 bases). The CDR3 is made up of 15 amino acids. Looked up from germline, CDR1 is LGHNA and CDR2 is YNFKEQ. The V and J ends lost 1 base and 4 bases respectively, with 11 bases between them. Here the CDR3 reads CASSQVGEEYNEQFF. DNA of the CDR3: TGTGCCAGCAGCCAAGTGGGAGAGGAGTACAATGAGCAGTTCTTC.

V and J are TRBV5-6 and TRBJ2-7; 11 bases line up with TRBD1. J lost 6 bases, V lost 3 bases, and 11 bases had no gene match. CDR3 size: 16 residues. Germline lookup yields CDR1 SGHDT and CDR2 YYEEEE. The CDR3 protein is CASSYQGGQGGTEQYF. As DNA, the CDR3 is TGTGCCAGCAGCTACCAAGGGGGACAGGGGGGGACCGAGCAGTACTTC.

This rearrangement joins TRBV30 to TRBJ1-1, with TRBD1 matching 9 bases. With 1 base clipped from V and 3 bases from J, the junction kept 6 bases outside the gene matches. The CDR3 runs 15 residues. Germline V gene sequence: CDR1 GTSNPN, CDR2 SVGIG (reference sequence). The CDR3 sequence: CAWSGDRVGYTEAFF. The CDR3 nucleotides are TGTGCCTGGAGTGGGGACAGGGTGGGATACACTGAAGCTTTCTTT.